This is a list of T cell receptor beta chains from one sample in a study of blood T cell repertoires in COVID-19. Libraries were prepared by immunoSEQ multiplex PCR; TCRdb keeps only in-frame clonotypes and omits some of them. Among fewer than 250,000 clones, more than 70% were seen once, and the ten largest hold approximately 4.5%. Source material: peripheral blood. The source is a human donor in a cohort sampled during active COVID-19. The CDR3 runs from the conserved cysteine through the conserved F or W. A D gene is named only where the DNA matches it firmly. Part of the rows lack a size; the others show once, few, many or a class for expanded clones.

d_call: -
j_call: TRBJ2-1
clone_size: -
v_call: TRBV3-1/TRBV3-2
cdr3_aa: CASSRYSASSYNEQFF
cdr3_nt: TGTGCCAGCAGCCGCTATAGCGCCAGCTCCTACAATGAGCAGTTCTTC

d_call: -
j_call: TRBJ2-7
clone_size: -
v_call: TRBV28
cdr3_aa: CASSLSGTGSYEQYF
cdr3_nt: TGTGCCAGCAGTTTAAGCGGGACAGGATCGTACGAGCAGTACTTC

d_call: -
j_call: TRBJ2-7
clone_size: -
v_call: TRBV5-1
cdr3_aa: CASSFGVSYEQYF
cdr3_nt: TGCGCCAGCAGCTTCGGGGTTTCCTACGAGCAGTACTTC

d_call: -
j_call: TRBJ1-1
clone_size: -
v_call: TRBV5-1
cdr3_aa: CASSLVGGAVNTEAFF
cdr3_nt: TGCGCCAGCAGCTTGGTTGGGGGGGCTGTGAACACTGAAGCTTTCTTT

d_call: -
j_call: TRBJ2-5
clone_size: few
v_call: TRBV13
cdr3_aa: CASSLGPLARLYF
cdr3_nt: TGTGCCAGCAGCTTAGGGCCTCTAGCGCGCTTGTACTTC

d_call: TRBD2
j_call: TRBJ2-5
clone_size: -
v_call: TRBV9
cdr3_aa: CASSPGLAEGEETQYF
cdr3_nt: TGTGCCAGCAGCCCGGGACTAGCGGAGGGAGAAGAGACCCAGTACTTC

d_call: TRBD2
j_call: TRBJ2-1
clone_size: -
v_call: TRBV20-1
cdr3_aa: CSAPSGYEQFF
cdr3_nt: TGCAGTGCACCTAGCGGGTATGAGCAGTTCTTC

d_call: -
j_call: TRBJ1-6
clone_size: -
v_call: TRBV25-1
cdr3_aa: CASSPGFGSPLHF
cdr3_nt: TGTGCCAGCAGCCCAGGGTTTGGGTCACCCCTCCACTTT

d_call: -
j_call: TRBJ1-1
clone_size: -
v_call: TRBV6-5
cdr3_aa: CASSYERLNTEAFF
cdr3_nt: TGTGCCAGCAGTTACGAGAGGCTGAACACTGAAGCTTTCTTT

d_call: -
j_call: TRBJ1-1
clone_size: -
v_call: TRBV5-4
cdr3_aa: CASSSIMNTEAFF
cdr3_nt: TGTGCCAGCAGCTCCATCATGAACACTGAAGCTTTCTTT

d_call: TRBD2
j_call: TRBJ2-3
clone_size: -
v_call: TRBV5-1
cdr3_aa: CASSLVGRVTDTQYF
cdr3_nt: TGCGCCAGCAGCTTGGTGGGGAGGGTCACAGATACGCAGTATTTT

d_call: TRBD1
j_call: TRBJ2-5
clone_size: -
v_call: TRBV6-5
cdr3_aa: CASSYSQGAETQYF
cdr3_nt: TGTGCCAGCAGTTATTCCCAGGGGGCTGAGACCCAGTACTTC

d_call: -
j_call: TRBJ1-2
clone_size: few
v_call: TRBV6-1
cdr3_aa: CASSEALRGGAGGYTF
cdr3_nt: TGTGCCAGCAGTGAAGCGCTTCGCGGGGGCGCGGGAGGCTACACCTTC

d_call: -
j_call: TRBJ2-3
clone_size: -
v_call: TRBV18
cdr3_aa: CASSPGGNTQYF
cdr3_nt: TGTGCCAGCTCCCCGGGTGGAAATACGCAGTATTTT

d_call: TRBD1
j_call: TRBJ1-3
clone_size: -
v_call: TRBV5-5
cdr3_aa: CASSSQGAAGNTIYF
cdr3_nt: TGTGCCAGCAGCTCTCAGGGGGCAGCTGGAAACACCATATATTTT

d_call: TRBD2
j_call: TRBJ2-7
clone_size: -
v_call: TRBV19
cdr3_aa: CASSRLAESYEQYF
cdr3_nt: TGTGCCAGTAGCAGACTAGCAGAGTCCTACGAGCAGTACTTC

d_call: -
j_call: TRBJ2-7
clone_size: -
v_call: TRBV5-8
cdr3_aa: CASASRLSGQYEQYF
cdr3_nt: TGTGCCAGCGCCTCCCGTCTTAGCGGTCAATACGAGCAGTACTTC

d_call: TRBD1
j_call: TRBJ2-6
clone_size: -
v_call: TRBV19
cdr3_aa: CASSIWRGTGGSGANVLTF
cdr3_nt: TGTGCCAGTAGTATTTGGCGTGGGACAGGGGGCTCTGGGGCCAACGTCCTGACTTTC

d_call: TRBD1
j_call: TRBJ2-2
clone_size: -
v_call: TRBV6-5
cdr3_aa: CASSRDRAIGELFF
cdr3_nt: TGTGCCAGCAGTCGGGACAGGGCGATCGGGGAGCTGTTTTTT

d_call: -
j_call: TRBJ1-6
clone_size: once
v_call: TRBV19
cdr3_aa: CASSIEGRGSPLHF
cdr3_nt: TGTGCCAGTAGTATTGAAGGGAGAGGCTCACCCCTCCACTTT

d_call: TRBD1
j_call: TRBJ1-2
clone_size: -
v_call: TRBV5-6
cdr3_aa: CASSWGTGFGYTF
cdr3_nt: TGTGCCAGCAGCTGGGGGACAGGGTTTGGCTACACCTTC

d_call: -
j_call: TRBJ2-7
clone_size: few
v_call: TRBV7-9
cdr3_aa: CASSLDWTRPYEQYF
cdr3_nt: TGTGCCAGCAGCTTAGACTGGACAAGGCCCTACGAGCAGTACTTC

d_call: -
j_call: TRBJ2-3
clone_size: -
v_call: TRBV5-4
cdr3_aa: CASSSPGDTQYF
cdr3_nt: TGTGCCAGCAGCTCCCCCGGAGATACGCAGTATTTT

d_call: TRBD1
j_call: TRBJ1-1
clone_size: -
v_call: TRBV27
cdr3_aa: CASSSQQGGTEAFF
cdr3_nt: TGTGCCAGCAGTTCTCAACAGGGGGGCACTGAAGCTTTCTTT

d_call: TRBD2
j_call: TRBJ2-5
clone_size: -
v_call: TRBV27
cdr3_aa: CASTQLAGWYQETQYF
cdr3_nt: TGTGCCAGCACCCAACTAGCGGGGTGGTACCAAGAGACCCAGTACTTC

d_call: -
j_call: TRBJ1-2
clone_size: -
v_call: TRBV7-9
cdr3_aa: CASSLGTFPLYTF
cdr3_nt: TGTGCCAGCAGCCTCGGGACATTTCCCCTCTACACCTTC

d_call: TRBD1
j_call: TRBJ2-3
clone_size: -
v_call: TRBV12-5
cdr3_aa: CASGTGSSTDTQYF
cdr3_nt: TGTGCTAGTGGGACAGGGTCTAGCACAGATACGCAGTATTTT

d_call: -
j_call: TRBJ1-6
clone_size: -
v_call: TRBV5-1
cdr3_aa: CASSLGSGVRSPLHF
cdr3_nt: TGCGCCAGCAGCTTGGGGTCAGGGGTGAGGTCACCCCTCCACTTT

d_call: TRBD1
j_call: TRBJ1-1
clone_size: many
v_call: TRBV18
cdr3_aa: CASSPRTGSGTEAFF
cdr3_nt: TGTGCCAGCTCACCCAGGACAGGGTCGGGCACTGAAGCTTTCTTT

d_call: -
j_call: TRBJ1-5
clone_size: -
v_call: TRBV28
cdr3_aa: CASSYGGGSNQPQHF
cdr3_nt: TGTGCCAGCAGTTATGGCGGTGGGAGCAATCAGCCCCAGCATTTT

d_call: TRBD1
j_call: TRBJ2-2
clone_size: -
v_call: TRBV6-6
cdr3_aa: CASSLGQGAVGELFF
cdr3_nt: TGTGCCAGCAGTTTGGGACAGGGGGCAGTCGGGGAGCTGTTTTTT

d_call: TRBD2
j_call: TRBJ2-1
clone_size: -
v_call: TRBV24-1
cdr3_aa: CATSESGTSSYNEQFF
cdr3_nt: TGTGCCACCAGTGAATCCGGGACTAGCAGCTACAATGAGCAGTTCTTC

d_call: TRBD1
j_call: TRBJ1-6
clone_size: -
v_call: TRBV27
cdr3_aa: CASRTTGVWGYNSPLHF
cdr3_nt: TGTGCCAGCAGGACAACAGGGGTTTGGGGATATAATTCACCCCTCCACTTT